Detailed here is one TCR beta chain. The antigen is not known. The germline V gene encodes CDR1 MNHEY and CDR2 SVGEGT. CDR3 size: 15 residues. Then a second PCR, running about 6 to 11 cycles, was carried out with a sample-barcoded 5' primer and a J-beta primer mix. TCRdb ran MiXCR on the 5' RACE reads and lists one entry per CDR3 protein. The repertoire holds more than 650,000 distinct CDR3 sequences, with under 30% as singletons. This entry belongs to a study of blood T cells in healthy people across ages. Regarding the study as a whole: Changes seen in expanded clonotypes were possibly confounded by donor CMV status left unknown.

These data were also filed under a second study, of T cells of mothers and their children.

This clonotype originated in a boy younger than 18 in good health. Material: blood. The chain employs TRBV6-2 or TRBV6-3 and TRBJ2-5; D may correspond to TRBD1 or TRBD2 (5 bases each). The J call is in doubt because the DNA end fits TRBJ2-7 better. CDR3 in DNA: TGTGCCAGCAGTTATGGTCTAAGGGGAGCGAGCGAGCAGTACTTC. It encodes CASSYGLRGASEQYF.